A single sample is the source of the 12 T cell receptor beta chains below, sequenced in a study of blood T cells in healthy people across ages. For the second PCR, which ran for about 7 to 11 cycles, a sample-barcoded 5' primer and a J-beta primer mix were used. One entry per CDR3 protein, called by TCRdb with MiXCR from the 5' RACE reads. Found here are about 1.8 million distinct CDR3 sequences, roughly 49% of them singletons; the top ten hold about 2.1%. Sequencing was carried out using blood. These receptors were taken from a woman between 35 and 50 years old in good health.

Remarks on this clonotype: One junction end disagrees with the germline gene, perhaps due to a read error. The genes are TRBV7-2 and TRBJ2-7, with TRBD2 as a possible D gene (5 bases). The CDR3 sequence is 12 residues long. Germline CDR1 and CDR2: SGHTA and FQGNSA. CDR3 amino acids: CAGSLSPSSQYF. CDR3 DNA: TGTGCCGGCAGCCTCAGTCCCTCTAGCCAGTACTTC.

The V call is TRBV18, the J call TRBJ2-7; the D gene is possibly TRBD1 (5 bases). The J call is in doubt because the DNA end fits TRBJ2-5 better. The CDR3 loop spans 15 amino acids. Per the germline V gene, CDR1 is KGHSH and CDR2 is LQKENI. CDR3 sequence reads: CASSPIQAYQETQYF. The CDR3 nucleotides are TGTGCCAGCTCACCAATACAGGCTTACCAAGAGACCCAGTACTTC.

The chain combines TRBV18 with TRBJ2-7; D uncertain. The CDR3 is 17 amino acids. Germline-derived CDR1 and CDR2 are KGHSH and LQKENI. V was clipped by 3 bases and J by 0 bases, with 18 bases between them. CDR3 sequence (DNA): TGTGCCAGCTCACCTTCGCCCGGACGTCTCATCTCCTACGAGCAGTACTTC. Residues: CASSPSPGRLISYEQYF.

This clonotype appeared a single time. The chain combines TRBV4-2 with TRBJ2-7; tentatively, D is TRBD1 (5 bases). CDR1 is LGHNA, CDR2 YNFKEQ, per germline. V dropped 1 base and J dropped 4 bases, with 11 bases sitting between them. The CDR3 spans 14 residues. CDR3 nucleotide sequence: TGTGCCAGCAGCCAAGTAAGTCAGGGTTACGAGCAGTACTTC. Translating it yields CASSQVSQGYEQYF.

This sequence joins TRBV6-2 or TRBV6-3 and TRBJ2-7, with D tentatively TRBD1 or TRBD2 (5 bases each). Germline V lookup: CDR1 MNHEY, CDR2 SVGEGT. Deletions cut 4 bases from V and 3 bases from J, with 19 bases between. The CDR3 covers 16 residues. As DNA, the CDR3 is TGTGCCAGCAGTTCCAGTCTATGGGACGGCTTCTACGAGCAGTACTTC. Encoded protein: CASSSSLWDGFYEQYF.

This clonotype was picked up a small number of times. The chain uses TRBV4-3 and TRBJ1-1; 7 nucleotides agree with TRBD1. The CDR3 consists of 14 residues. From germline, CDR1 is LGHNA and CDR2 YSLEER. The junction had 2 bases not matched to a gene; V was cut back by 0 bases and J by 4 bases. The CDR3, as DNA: TGCGCCAGCAGCCAAGACAGGGGGACCACTGAAGCTTTCTTT. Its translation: CASSQDRGTTEAFF.

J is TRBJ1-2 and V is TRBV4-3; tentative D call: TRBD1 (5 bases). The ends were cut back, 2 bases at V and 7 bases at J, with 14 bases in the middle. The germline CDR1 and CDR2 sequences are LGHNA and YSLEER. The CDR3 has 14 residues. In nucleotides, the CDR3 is TGCGCCAGCAGCCAAATAGGAGGGGACCGTGGCTACACCTTC. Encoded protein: CASSQIGGDRGYTF.

CDR3 bases: TGTGCCTGTACGGGTGGAGGGCTTGAGCAGTACTTC. Translated, it gives CACTGGGLEQYF. This chain joins TRBV12-3 or TRBV12-4 and TRBJ2-5, with D maybe TRBD2 (6 bases). V lost 11 bases and J lost 11, with 21 bases in between. CDR3 length: 12 residues.

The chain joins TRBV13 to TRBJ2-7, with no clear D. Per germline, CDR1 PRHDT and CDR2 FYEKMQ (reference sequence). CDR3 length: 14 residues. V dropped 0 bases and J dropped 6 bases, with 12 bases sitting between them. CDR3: CASSLGSPGGEQYF. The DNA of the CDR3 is TGTGCCAGCAGCTTAGGTTCCCCCGGCGGCGAGCAGTACTTC.

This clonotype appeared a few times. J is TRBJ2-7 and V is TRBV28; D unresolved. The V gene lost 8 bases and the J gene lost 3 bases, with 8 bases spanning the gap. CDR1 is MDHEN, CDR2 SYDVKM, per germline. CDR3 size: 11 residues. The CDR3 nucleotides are TGTGCCAGCGGTACGATCTACGAGCAGTACTTC. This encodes CASGTIYEQYF.

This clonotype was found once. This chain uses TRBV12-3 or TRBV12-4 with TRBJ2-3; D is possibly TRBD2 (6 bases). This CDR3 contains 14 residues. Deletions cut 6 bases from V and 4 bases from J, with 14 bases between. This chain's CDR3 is CASRPRLGADTQYF. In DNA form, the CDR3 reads TGTGCCAGCAGACCGAGACTAGGGGCAGATACGCAGTATTTT.

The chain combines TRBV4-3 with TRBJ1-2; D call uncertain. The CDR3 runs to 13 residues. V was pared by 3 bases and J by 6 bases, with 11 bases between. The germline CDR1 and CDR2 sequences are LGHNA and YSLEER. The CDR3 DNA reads TGCGCCAGCAGCCAGGGTTGGCGGGATGGCTACACCTTC. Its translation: CASSQGWRDGYTF.